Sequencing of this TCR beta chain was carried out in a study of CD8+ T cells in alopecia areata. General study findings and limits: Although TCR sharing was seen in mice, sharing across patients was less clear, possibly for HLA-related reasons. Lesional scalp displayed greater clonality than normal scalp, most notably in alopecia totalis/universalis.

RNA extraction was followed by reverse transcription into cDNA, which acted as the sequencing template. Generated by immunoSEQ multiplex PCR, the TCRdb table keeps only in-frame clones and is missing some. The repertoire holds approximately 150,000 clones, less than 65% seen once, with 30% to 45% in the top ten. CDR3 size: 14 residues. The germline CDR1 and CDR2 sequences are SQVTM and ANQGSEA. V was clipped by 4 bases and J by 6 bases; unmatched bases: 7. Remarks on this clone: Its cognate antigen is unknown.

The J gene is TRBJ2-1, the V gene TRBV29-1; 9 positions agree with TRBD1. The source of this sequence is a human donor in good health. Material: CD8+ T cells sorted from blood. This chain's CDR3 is CSVVSGQGPNEQFF. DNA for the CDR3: TGCAGCGTTGTTTCGGGACAGGGACCCAATGAGCAGTTCTTC.